Listed below are T cell receptor beta chains from one sample, sequenced in a study of CD8 T cells in Susac syndrome. TCRdb processed the immunoSEQ multiplex PCR reads anew with MiXCR; each CDR3 protein has one entry. Found here are about 110,000 distinct CDR3 sequences, around 97% of them singletons; the top ten hold just over 0.095%. Specimen: CD4+ T cells from PBMCs. These receptors were obtained from a human donor in good health. The CDR3 runs from the conserved cysteine through the conserved F or W. D genes are given only for firm matches. The listing skips clone size in some rows; elsewhere it reads once, few, many or a size class.

>TRBJ2-2|once|TRBV11-1|TRBD2
TGTGCCAGCAGCTTAAAACTCCTCGGCGGGGGGGCCACAAACACCGGGGAGCTGTTTTTT
CASSLKLLGGGATNTGELFF
>TRBJ1-5|-|TRBV12-3/TRBV12-4|-
TGTGCCAGCAGTCTCTTTGGACTCAATCAGCCCCAGCATTTT
CASSLFGLNQPQHF
>TRBJ1-1|-|TRBV9|-
TGTGCCAGCAGCGCCGGGACACACTACACTGAAGCTTTCTTT
CASSAGTHYTEAFF
>TRBJ2-5|-|TRBV7-9|-
TGTGCCAGCAGTCCCTTAGGAGGGGAGACCCAGTACTTC
CASSPLGGETQYF
>TRBJ1-1|once|TRBV30|-
TGTGCCTGGAGTGGACTCGGACTTGACACTGAAGCTTTCTTT
CAWSGLGLDTEAFF
>TRBJ1-4|-|TRBV3-1|-
TGTGCCAGCAGCCAACGGGGTGAAAAACTGTTTTTT
CASSQRGEKLFF
>TRBJ2-7|-|TRBV29-1|TRBD1
TGCAGCGTTCTCGGACAGGACTCCTACGAGCAGTACTTC
CSVLGQDSYEQYF
>TRBJ2-2|-|TRBV29-1|-
TGCAGCGTTGGCGTCGGATTTGGGGGCGGAAACACCGGGGAGCTGTTTTTT
CSVGVGFGGGNTGELFF
>TRBJ2-2|-|TRBV2|-
TGTGCCAGCGGGCGGGATCGGGTAGCCGGGGAGCTGTTTTTT
CASGRDRVAGELFF
>TRBJ1-3|-|TRBV29-1|-
TGCAGCGTTGAAGCGGGGGGAAACACCATATATTTT
CSVEAGGNTIYF
>TRBJ1-2|-|TRBV27|TRBD1
TGTGCCAGCAGTGCCGACAGGGGAAGCGGCTACACCTTC
CASSADRGSGYTF
>TRBJ1-4|-|TRBV7-9|TRBD1
TGTGCCAGCACCCGGACAGGGGAAGTCTACGAAAAACTGTTTTTT
CASTRTGEVYEKLFF
>TRBJ1-2|once|TRBV6-5|-
TGTGCCAGCAGAAGGGTCGGAGGACGAAACTATGGCTACACCTTC
CASRRVGGRNYGYTF
>TRBJ2-5|once|TRBV7-2|TRBD2
TGTGCCAGCAGCTTAGGATCGAGCGGGGGAGGCCAAGAGACCCAGTACTTC
CASSLGSSGGGQETQYF
>TRBJ2-5|-|TRBV28|-
TGTGCCAGCACCCTCCGGGTTACCTGGGGTGAGACCCAGTACTTC
CASTLRVTWGETQYF
>TRBJ2-3|-|TRBV5-1|TRBD2
TGCGCCAGCAGCACGGGACTAGCGCGCACAGATACGCAGTATTTT
CASSTGLARTDTQYF
>TRBJ1-5|-|TRBV5-1|-
TGCGCCAGCAGCTTGGTGCCGGGGAGCAATCAGCCCCAGCATTTT
CASSLVPGSNQPQHF
>TRBJ1-2|-|TRBV12-1|-
TGTGCCAGCAGCTTTGTACGGGGGCTTGGTCATACCTTC
CASSFVRGLGHTF
>TRBJ2-2|-|TRBV27|-
TGTGCCAGCAGGGGGGGAAGCGTCAGGGGGTCCACCGGGGAGCTGTTTTTT
CASRGGSVRGSTGELFF
>TRBJ2-7|once|TRBV6-6|-
TGTGCCAGCAGTTACGCGGCGGGCCACGAGCAGTACTTC
CASSYAAGHEQYF
>TRBJ2-7|-|TRBV6-2/TRBV6-3|-
TGTGCCAGCAGTTACAAAAGTGAGCAGTACTTC
CASSYKSEQYF
>TRBJ2-2|-|TRBV2|-
TGTGCCAGCAGTCGCCTTATGACCGGGGAGCTGTTTTTT
CASSRLMTGELFF
>TRBJ1-1|-|TRBV3-1|-
TGTGCCAGCAGCCAAGTGGGGTCCGGTACGGGGAACACTGAAGCTTTCTTT
CASSQVGSGTGNTEAFF
>TRBJ2-1|-|TRBV6-2/TRBV6-3|TRBD2
TGTGCCAGCAGCCATTTAGCTGAACTAGCGAACAATGAGCAGTTCTTC
CASSHLAELANNEQFF
>TRBJ2-5|once|TRBV5-1|-
TGCGCCAGCAGCTTGACACCCAACAGGCAAGAGACCCAGTACTTC
CASSLTPNRQETQYF
>TRBJ2-5|-|TRBV6-1|TRBD2
TGTGCCAGCAGTCGGGGGGGCAGCGGGGGGATACCTTACCAAGAGACCCAGTACTTC
CASSRGGSGGIPYQETQYF
>TRBJ2-1|once|TRBV5-1|-
TGCGCCAGCAGCTTGGGCGGCACCTTGAGCTCCTACAATGAGCAGTTCTTC
CASSLGGTLSSYNEQFF
>TRBJ1-5|-|TRBV25-1|TRBD1
TGTGCCAGCAGTGCAGGGGGTACGTTAAGCAATCAGCCCCAGCATTTT
CASSAGGTLSNQPQHF
>TRBJ1-1|once|TRBV29-1|-
TGCAGCGCTCGAGAGGGTTCCACCTTGAACACTGAAGCTTTCTTT
CSAREGSTLNTEAFF
>TRBJ1-5|-|TRBV20-1|-
TGCAGTGCTAGAGCGTCCACGTATCAGCCCCAGCATTTT
CSARASTYQPQHF
>TRBJ1-1|-|TRBV5-4|-
TGTGCCAGCAGCTTGGGAGGGGGTGACACTGAAGCTTTCTTT
CASSLGGGDTEAFF
>TRBJ2-7|-|TRBV20-1|-
TGCAGTGCTAGACTCGACAGCTACGAGCAGTACTTC
CSARLDSYEQYF
>TRBJ1-2|-|TRBV10-3|-
TGTGCCATCAGTGACTCGACGGGATTGGGTGGCTACACCTTC
CAISDSTGLGGYTF
>TRBJ1-1|-|TRBV5-6|-
TGTGCCAGCAGCCCACGGTTCAGGGAAGCTTTCTTT
CASSPRFREAFF
>TRBJ2-2|-|TRBV13|-
TGTGCCAGCAGCTCCCGGGGTCGGGGGCCGGTTCCCGGGGAGCTGTTTTTT
CASSSRGRGPVPGELFF
>TRBJ2-3|-|TRBV4-3|-
TGCGCCAGCAGCCACCTACGGGGGCTAACGGTCCCCTTTTGTGTTACGCAGTATTTT
CASSHLRGLTVPFCVTQYF
>TRBJ2-2|once|TRBV25-1|-
TGTGCCAGCAGTGAATCGTGGCAAAACACCGGGGAGCTGTTTTTT
CASSESWQNTGELFF
>TRBJ1-3|-|TRBV5-1|TRBD1
TGCGCCAGCAGCTCCAGATACGGGACAGGGGGAAACACCATATATTTT
CASSSRYGTGGNTIYF
>TRBJ1-6|-|TRBV20-1|TRBD1
TGCAGTGCTAGCCGTACCGGGACAGGGGGCTTTAATTCACCCCTCCACTTT
CSASRTGTGGFNSPLHF
>TRBJ2-5|-|TRBV28|-
TGTGCCAGCAGTGGGGGGCCTAGCGGAGGGAGGGGGACCCAGTACTTC
CASSGGPSGGRGTQYF
>TRBJ1-4|-|TRBV29-1|TRBD1
TGCAGCGTTGCGACAGGGTTCACTAATGAAAAACTGTTTTTT
CSVATGFTNEKLFF
>TRBJ2-2|-|TRBV30|-
TGTGCCTGGAGCGGGACGGGGACCGGGGAGCTGTTTTTT
CAWSGTGTGELFF
>TRBJ1-1|-|TRBV5-1|TRBD1
TGCGCCAGCAGCTTGGCGGACAGGACGTCGACTGAAGCTTTCTTT
CASSLADRTSTEAFF
>TRBJ2-5|-|TRBV7-3|TRBD2
TGTGCCAGCAGCCATGGGCGTCTAGCGGGGAACCAAGAGACCCAGTACTTC
CASSHGRLAGNQETQYF